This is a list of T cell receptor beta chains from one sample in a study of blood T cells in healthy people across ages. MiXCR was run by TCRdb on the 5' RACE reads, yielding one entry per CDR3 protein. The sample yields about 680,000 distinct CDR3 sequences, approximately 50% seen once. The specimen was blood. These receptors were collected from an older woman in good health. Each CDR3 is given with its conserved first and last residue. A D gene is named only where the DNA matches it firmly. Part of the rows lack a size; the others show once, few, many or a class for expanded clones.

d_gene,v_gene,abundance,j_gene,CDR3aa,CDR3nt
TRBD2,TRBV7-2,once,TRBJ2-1,CASYSGTPHEQFF,TGTGCCAGCTATAGCGGGACCCCGCATGAGCAGTTCTTC
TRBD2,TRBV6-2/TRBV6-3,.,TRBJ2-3,CASSYEREDGTDTQYF,TGTGCCAGCAGTTACGAACGGGAGGATGGCACAGATACGCAGTATTTT
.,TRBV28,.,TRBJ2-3,CASSSGTIRTDTQYF,TGTGCCAGCAGCTCAGGGACCATTAGGACAGATACGCAGTATTTT
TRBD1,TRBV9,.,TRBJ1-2,CANSAAPRQGVNYGYTF,TGTGCCAACAGCGCGGCCCCTCGACAGGGGGTGAACTATGGCTACACCTTC
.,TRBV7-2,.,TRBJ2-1,CASSPLRGGYNEQFF,TGTGCCAGCAGCCCCCTGAGGGGGGGTTACAATGAGCAGTTCTTC
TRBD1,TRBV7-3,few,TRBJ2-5,CASSFLPGQETQYF,TGTGCCAGCAGCTTTCTCCCGGGACAGGAGACCCAGTACTTC
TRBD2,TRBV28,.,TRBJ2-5,CASSLLGGGEQETQYF,TGTGCCAGCAGCCTCCTGGGGGGAGGGGAACAAGAGACCCAGTACTTC
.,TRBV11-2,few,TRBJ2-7,CASSPLRTGYEQYF,TGTGCCAGCAGCCCCCTCCGGACGGGTTACGAGCAGTACTTC
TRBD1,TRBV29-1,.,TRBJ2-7,CSGDRPWAYEQYF,TGCAGCGGGGACAGGCCGTGGGCCTACGAGCAGTACTTC
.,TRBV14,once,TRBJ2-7,CASSQRGQMGEQYF,TGTGCCAGCAGCCAACGGGGACAAATGGGGGAGCAGTACTTC
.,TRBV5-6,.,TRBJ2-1,CASSLSRFQYNEQFF,TGTGCCAGCAGCTTGAGTAGGTTCCAATACAATGAGCAGTTCTTC
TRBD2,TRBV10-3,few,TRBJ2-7,CAISGLAGVSSFEQYF,TGTGCCATCAGTGGACTAGCGGGAGTTTCCTCCTTCGAGCAGTACTTC
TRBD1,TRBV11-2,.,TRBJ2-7,CASTKTRTGLSYEQYF,TGTGCCAGCACCAAAACCCGGACAGGGCTGTCCTACGAGCAGTACTTC
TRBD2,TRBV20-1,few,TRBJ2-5,CSASEATSGLLQETQYF,TGCAGTGCTAGTGAGGCGACTAGCGGATTACTCCAAGAGACCCAGTACTTC
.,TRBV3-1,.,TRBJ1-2,CASSPAPRPDYGYTF,TGTGCCAGCAGTCCAGCTCCCAGGCCGGACTATGGCTACACCTTC
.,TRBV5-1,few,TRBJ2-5,CASSLEGSSRKTQYF,TGCGCCAGCAGCTTGGAGGGGTCGTCGAGAAAGACCCAGTACTTC
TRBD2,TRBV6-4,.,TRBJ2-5,CASSDSLASGSNEQYF,TGTGCCAGCAGTGACAGCTTGGCTAGCGGGAGCAATGAGCAGTACTTC
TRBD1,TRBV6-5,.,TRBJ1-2,CASSPRGNNYGYTF,TGTGCCAGCAGTCCCAGGGGGAATAACTATGGCTACACCTTC
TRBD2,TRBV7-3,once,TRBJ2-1,CASGPWTSGSNEQFF,TGTGCCAGCGGCCCGTGGACTAGCGGGAGTAATGAGCAGTTCTTC
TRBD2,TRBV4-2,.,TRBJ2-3,CASSQDVAGGPSNIGMRDTQYF,TGTGCCAGCAGCCAAGACGTAGCGGGAGGGCCTAGCAATATTGGGATGAGGGATACGCAGTATTTT
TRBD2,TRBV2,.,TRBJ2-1,CASSDRVAGGYIEQFF,TGTGCCAGCAGTGATCGGGTAGCGGGGGGCTACATCGAGCAGTTCTTC
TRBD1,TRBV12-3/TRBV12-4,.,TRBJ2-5,CASRGQAGEAQYF,TGTGCCAGCAGGGGACAGGCCGGAGAGGCCCAGTACTTC
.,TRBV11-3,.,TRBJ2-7,CASSLDTRKPSYEQYF,TGTGCCAGCAGCTTAGATACACGAAAGCCCTCTTACGAGCAGTACTTC
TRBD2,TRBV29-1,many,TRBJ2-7,CSVDAGASGIYEQYF,TGCAGCGTTGACGCTGGGGCTAGCGGCATCTACGAGCAGTACTTC
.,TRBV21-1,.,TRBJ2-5,CASSRNEGDGQETQYF,TGTGCCAGCAGCCGCAACGAGGGGGACGGTCAAGAGACCCAGTACTTC
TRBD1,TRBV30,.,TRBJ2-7,CAWSADRGRTYEQYF,TGTGCCTGGAGTGCGGACAGGGGGCGAACCTACGAGCAGTACTTC
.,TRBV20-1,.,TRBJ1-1,CSARWRGKNTEAFF,TGCAGTGCTAGGTGGAGGGGGAAGAACACTGAAGCTTTCTTT
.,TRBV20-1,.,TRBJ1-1,CSATFLGTNTEAFF,TGCAGTGCTACTTTTTTGGGGACGAACACTGAAGCTTTCTTT
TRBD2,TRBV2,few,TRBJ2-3,CASIPGGPSGPRDTQYF,TGTGCCAGCATCCCGGGAGGACCTAGCGGCCCACGAGATACGCAGTATTTT
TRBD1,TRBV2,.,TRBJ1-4,CASRAGTGGFNEKLFF,TGTGCCAGCAGAGCCGGGACAGGGGGCTTTAATGAAAAACTGTTTTTT
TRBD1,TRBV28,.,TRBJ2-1,CASSSLLDRGGDEQFF,TGTGCCAGCAGTTCCTTACTCGACAGGGGCGGAGATGAGCAGTTCTTC
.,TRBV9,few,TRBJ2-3,CASFVLLGRRGGRCTDTQYF,TGTGCCAGTTTTGTGCTCCTCGGTCGGAGGGGCGGCCGATGTACAGATACGCAGTATTTT
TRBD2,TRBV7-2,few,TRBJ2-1,CASSYRSGRGYNEQFF,TGTGCCAGCAGCTATCGTAGCGGGAGGGGTTACAATGAGCAGTTCTTC
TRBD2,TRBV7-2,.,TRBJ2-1,CASSLDGRGSNEQFF,TGTGCCAGCAGCTTAGACGGGAGGGGGAGCAATGAGCAGTTCTTC
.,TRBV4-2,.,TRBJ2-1,CASSQDPQRNEQFF,TGTGCCAGCAGCCAAGATCCCCAAAGAAATGAGCAGTTCTTC